Presented here are 26 T cell receptor beta chains from one specimen sequenced in a study of cytomegalovirus exposure and HLA in healthy donors. 13 Jbeta primers and 60 Vbeta primers were used for the PCR. TCRdb's table, derived via immunoSEQ multiplex PCR, lists solely in-frame clones and lacks some. The sample lists approximately 170,000 clones, over 65% occurring once. What was sequenced was PBMCs. The receptors originated from a middle-aged woman in good health and CMV-seropositive.

The CDR3, as DNA: TGTGCCAGCTCACCGGACAGCGGAACCCGGGAGCTGTTTTTT. It is translated as CASSPDSGTRELFF. The genes are TRBV18 and TRBJ2-2; tentative D call: TRBD1 (6 bases). CDR3 size: 14 residues. V shed 3 bases and J shed 9 bases, with 14 bases lying between them. CDR1 is KGHSH, CDR2 LQKENI, per germline. Filled out from reference TRBV18 and TRBJ2-2, the complete variable domain reads NAGVMQNPRHLVRRRGQEARLRCSPMKGHSHVYWYRQLPEEGLKFMVYLQKENIIDESGMPKERFSAEFPKEGPSILRIQQVVRGDSAAYFCASSPDSGTRELFFGEGSRLTVL.

V and J are TRBV7-2 and TRBJ1-5, with unresolved D. This CDR3 has 13 residues. V gave up 2 bases and J gave up 2 bases, with 4 bases separating them. Per germline, CDR1 SGHTA and CDR2 FQGNSA. The CDR3 DNA reads as TGTGCCAGCAGCTTACAGGGCAATCAGCCCCAGCATTTT. Protein: CASSLQGNQPQHF.

A single count supports this clone. Mismatch with germline at one junction end may stem from a read error. The V gene is TRBV25-1, the J gene TRBJ2-6; D is ambiguous. This CDR3 has 16 amino acids. Germline assignment: CDR1 MGHDK and CDR2 SYGVNS. CDR3 sequence: CASSDLRYSWANVLTF. The CDR3 DNA sequence: TGTGCCAGCAGTGACCTCAGGTACTCTTGGGCCAACGTCCTGACTTTC.

The chain carries TRBV15 and TRBJ2-1, with TRBD1 matching over 7 bases. V gave up 5 bases and J gave up 6 bases; unmatched junction bases: 13. CDR1 and CDR2 (germline): LNHNV, YYDKDF (reference sequence). This CDR3 region has 16 residues. The DNA for the CDR3 is TGTGCCACCAGCCTGAACTCGGGACAGTCCGGCAATGAGCAGTTCTTC. Protein sequence: CATSLNSGQSGNEQFF.

The chain links TRBV4-3 to TRBJ1-3, with D possibly TRBD1 on 5 matching bases. Germline CDR1 and CDR2: LGHNA and YSLEER. V lost 0 bases, J lost 0 bases, and 9 bases lay in between. CDR3 length equals 16 residues. CDR3 in DNA: TGCGCCAGCAGCCAAGACTACAGGAGCTCTGGAAACACCATATATTTT. Amino acid sequence: CASSQDYRSSGNTIYF.

This sequence joins TRBV2 and TRBJ2-5, with 8 bases aligning to TRBD2. The CDR3 extends over 15 amino acids. CDR1 is SNHLY and CDR2 is FYNNEI in the germline V gene. Trimming cost V 6 bases and J 5 bases; bases outside gene matches: 11. The CDR3 region has the DNA TGTGCCAGCAGCAGACTAGCGAGCCCGGCGGAGACCCAGTACTTC. Protein: CASSRLASPAETQYF.

The rearrangement joins TRBV2 to TRBJ2-5; D might be TRBD1 (6 bases). Trimming removed 6 bases from V and 1 base from J, with 15 bases in between. Germline V CDR1 and CDR2: SNHLY, FYNNEI. This CDR3 is 15 amino acids long. The CDR3: CASSGPTGSQETQYF. Written as DNA, the CDR3 is TGTGCCAGCAGCGGCCCAACAGGGAGCCAAGAGACCCAGTACTTC.

This sequence joins TRBV19 and TRBJ1-1, with 9 bases matching TRBD1. CDR1 and CDR2 (germline): LNHDA, SQIVND (reference sequence). This CDR3 spans 14 amino acids. V trimming: 7 bases; J trimming: 5 bases; junction bases outside the gene matches: 8. In nucleotides, the CDR3 is TGTGCCAGTACCCCCACAGGGGGCTTAACTGAAGCTTTCTTT. Translating gives CASTPTGGLTEAFF.

This clone was observed a few times. The DNA of the CDR3 is TGTGCCAGCAGTCGGGACAGGGGGCAAGAGACCCAGTACTTC. This sequence encodes CASSRDRGQETQYF. The V and J genes are TRBV2 and TRBJ2-5; TRBD1 matches at 11 bases. The germline CDR1 and CDR2 sequences are SNHLY and FYNNEI. With V trimmed by 5 bases and J by 2 bases, 1 base remained unmatched. There are 14 residues in the CDR3.

The chain has TRBV19 and TRBJ2-5; possibly TRBD1 for D (5 bases). Germline values: CDR1 LNHDA, CDR2 SQIVND (reference sequence). Between the trimmed V and J ends, which lost 5 bases and 5 bases, there was a span of 15 bases. There are 14 residues in the CDR3. The CDR3 bases are TGTGCCAGTAGTCCCAGGGCCCTTGGGGAGACCCAGTACTTC. This sequence encodes CASSPRALGETQYF. Full variable domain (remainder filled in from reference TRBV19 and TRBJ2-5): DGGITQSPKYLFRKEGQNVTLSCEQNLNHDAMYWYRQDPGQGLRLIYYSQIVNDFQKGDIAEGYSVSREKKESFPLTVTSAQKNPTAFYLCASSPRALGETQYFGPGTRLLVL.

The V and J genes are TRBV18 and TRBJ2-7; 8 bases are a match to TRBD1. CDR3 length: 15 residues. Trimming removed 4 bases from V and 3 bases from J; junction bases left unmatched: 8. Germline V gene sequence: CDR1 KGHSH, CDR2 LQKENI. The chain's CDR3 is CASSLSRGPSYEQYF. The CDR3 DNA sequence: TGTGCCAGCTCACTTAGCAGGGGGCCCAGCTACGAGCAGTACTTC.

About this clone itself: This sample includes further DNA sequences coding for the same CDR3. V and J are TRBV28 and TRBJ2-7; D is uncertain. The CDR3 is 13 amino acids. Germline values: CDR1 MDHEN, CDR2 SYDVKM. V was shortened by 4 bases and J by 0 bases, with 7 bases between the two germline ends. The CDR3: CASSSGLSYEQYF. The CDR3 nucleotides read TGTGCCAGCAGTTCGGGTCTCTCCTACGAGCAGTACTTC. The variable domain in full, with the rest retrieved from reference TRBV28 and TRBJ2-7, is DVKVTQSSRYLVKRTGEKVFLECVQDMDHENMFWYRQDPGLGLRLIYFSYDVKMKEKGDIPEGYSVSREKKERFSLILESASTNQTSMYLCASSSGLSYEQYFGPGTRLTVT.

As to this clone: The identical CDR3 is also encoded by other nucleotide sequences in the sample. The CDR3 loop reads CASSVTGGNTEAFF. CDR3 DNA: TGTGCCAGTAGTGTAACAGGGGGCAACACTGAAGCTTTCTTT. J is TRBJ1-1 and V is TRBV19; 9 nucleotides agree with TRBD1. CDR1 and CDR2 (germline): LNHDA, SQIVND (reference sequence). V was pared by 5 bases and J by 2 bases, with 3 bases of the junction left unmatched. This CDR3 is built from 14 residues.

This rearrangement joins TRBV29-1 to TRBJ1-2, with TRBD1 matching over 9 bases. J lost 5 bases, V lost 7 bases, and 14 bases had no gene match. This CDR3 has 15 residues. Germline loops: CDR1 SQVTM, CDR2 ANQGSEA. CDR3 sequence: CSAIVPGQGAYGYTF. The CDR3 DNA is TGCAGCGCCATAGTCCCGGGACAGGGAGCGTATGGCTACACCTTC. The variable domain in full, completed from reference TRBV29-1 and TRBJ1-2, reads SAVISQKPSRDICQRGTSLTIQCQVDSQVTMMFWYRQQPGQSLTLIATANQGSEATYESGFVIDKFPISRPNLTFSTLTVSNMSPEDSSIYLCSAIVPGQGAYGYTFGSGTRLTVV.

J is TRBJ2-3 and V is TRBV5-1, with D hard to call. The V end lost 0 bases, the J end lost 2 bases, and 10 bases lay between the germline ends. This CDR3 region has 15 residues. The V gene's germline CDR1 is SGHRS and CDR2 YFSETQ. CDR3 sequence: CASSLGLDDTDTQYF. CDR3 DNA: TGCGCCAGCAGCTTGGGTCTAGACGACACAGATACGCAGTATTTT.

The chain links TRBV19 to TRBJ2-1, with TRBD2 identical over 10 bases. Germline V gene lookup returns CDR1 LNHDA and CDR2 SQIVND (reference sequence). Unmatched junction bases numbered 7, after V lost 7 bases and J lost 7 bases. This CDR3 has 14 amino acids. CDR3 in amino acids: CASNERGGLNEQFF. In nucleotides, the CDR3 is TGTGCCAGTAACGAGCGGGGGGGCTTAAATGAGCAGTTCTTC. Filled out from reference TRBV19 and TRBJ2-1, the complete variable domain reads DGGITQSPKYLFRKEGQNVTLSCEQNLNHDAMYWYRQDPGQGLRLIYYSQIVNDFQKGDIAEGYSVSREKKESFPLTVTSAQKNPTAFYLCASNERGGLNEQFFGPGTRLTVL.

The rearrangement joins TRBV25-1 to TRBJ1-1; the D is unclear. This CDR3 has 13 residues. Between the trimmed V and J ends, which lost 6 bases and 1 base, there was a span of 9 bases. Germline values: CDR1 MGHDK, CDR2 SYGVNS. DNA for the CDR3: TGTGCCAGCAGACAGAACCAGAACACTGAAGCTTTCTTT. This codes for CASRQNQNTEAFF. The whole variable domain, remainder taken from reference TRBV25-1 and TRBJ1-1, is EADIYQTPRYLVIGTGKKITLECSQTMGHDKMYWYQQDPGMELHLIHYSYGVNSTEKGDLSSESTVSRIRTEHFPLTLESARPSHTSQYLCASRQNQNTEAFFGQGTRLTVV.

V is TRBV10-3 and J is TRBJ1-1; a possible D gene is TRBD1 (6 bases). CDR3 length equals 14 residues. Trimming removed 8 bases from V and 1 base from J, with 14 bases in between. Germline values: CDR1 ENHRY, CDR2 SYGVKD. The CDR3 loop reads CAIGNQGWNTEAFF. CDR3 sequence (DNA): TGTGCCATCGGCAATCAGGGGTGGAACACTGAAGCTTTCTTT.

The chain links TRBV7-9 to TRBJ2-2, with D hard to call. Between the trimmed V and J ends, which lost 2 bases and 5 bases, there was a span of 9 bases. The CDR3 is made up of 14 amino acids. Germline V gene data show CDR1 as SEHNR and CDR2 as FQNEAQ (reference sequence). DNA for the CDR3: TGTGCCAGCAGCTTATTGGGCCTGACCGGGGAGCTGTTTTTT. Protein product: CASSLLGLTGELFF.

The chain carries TRBV19 and TRBJ2-1, with D perhaps matching TRBD1 (6 bases). CDR3 length equals 14 residues. V was cut by 5 bases and J by 7 bases, with 15 bases left in between. Germline V CDR1 and CDR2: LNHDA, SQIVND (reference sequence). This CDR3 is CASSPQKGVNEQFF. CDR3 in DNA: TGTGCCAGTAGTCCCCAGAAGGGGGTGAATGAGCAGTTCTTC.

This clone came up a few times. The gene calls are TRBV5-1 and TRBJ2-1, with a weak D call TRBD1 (6 bases). Looked up from germline, CDR1 is SGHRS and CDR2 is YFSETQ. V was trimmed by 4 bases and J by 6 bases, leaving 11 bases between them. The CDR3 is 13 residues long. The CDR3 nucleotides read TGCGCCAGCAGCCAAGGGACATTCAATGAGCAGTTCTTC. Encoded protein: CASSQGTFNEQFF.

This chain connects TRBV6-5 to TRBJ2-5, with 7 nucleotides matching TRBD2. CDR1 and CDR2 from the germline V gene are MNHEY and SVGAGI. Trimming removed 2 bases from V and 5 bases from J; junction bases left unmatched: 5. The CDR3 sequence is 14 residues long. The CDR3 sequence is CASSYPGGRETQYF. The CDR3 coding sequence is TGTGCCAGCAGTTACCCCGGGGGGAGGGAGACCCAGTACTTC.

This chain connects TRBV5-4 to TRBJ2-5; the D gene is possibly TRBD2 (6 bases). The tail of the sequence fits TRBJ2-7 better, so the J call may be wrong. The CDR3 totals 13 residues. Germline V gene data show CDR1 as SGHNT and CDR2 as YYREEE (reference sequence). As DNA, the CDR3 is TGTGCCAGCGGCGGGGCACTCGAGGGCGAGCAGTACTTC. This encodes CASGGALEGEQYF.

The V call is TRBV4-2, the J call TRBJ1-2; 7 nucleotides agree with TRBD1. Germline-derived CDR1 and CDR2 are LGHNA and YNFKEQ. This CDR3 comprises 14 residues. V shed 1 base, J shed 6 bases, and the junction held 5 bases outside the gene matches. As DNA, the CDR3 is TGTGCCAGCAGCCAAGCCGACAGGGTGGATGGCTACACCTTC. Protein sequence: CASSQADRVDGYTF.

This sequence joins TRBV5-1 and TRBJ2-7, with 13 positions matching TRBD2. The junction had 5 bases not matched to a gene; V was cut back by 0 bases and J by 5 bases. Germline V gene lookup returns CDR1 SGHRS and CDR2 YFSETQ. CDR3 size: 16 residues. CDR3 residues: CASSLDGTSGADEQYF. The CDR3 nucleotides read TGCGCCAGCAGCTTGGATGGGACTAGCGGGGCTGACGAGCAGTACTTC.

J is TRBJ1-5 and V is TRBV4-3; tentatively, D is TRBD1 (5 bases). Germline-derived CDR1 and CDR2 are LGHNA and YSLEER. This CDR3 is built from 14 residues. Trimming removed 2 bases from V and 5 bases from J, with 10 bases in between. Here the CDR3 DNA reads TGCGCCAGCAGCCAACAGGGTGGGGATCAGCCCCAGCATTTT. As protein: CASSQQGGDQPQHF.